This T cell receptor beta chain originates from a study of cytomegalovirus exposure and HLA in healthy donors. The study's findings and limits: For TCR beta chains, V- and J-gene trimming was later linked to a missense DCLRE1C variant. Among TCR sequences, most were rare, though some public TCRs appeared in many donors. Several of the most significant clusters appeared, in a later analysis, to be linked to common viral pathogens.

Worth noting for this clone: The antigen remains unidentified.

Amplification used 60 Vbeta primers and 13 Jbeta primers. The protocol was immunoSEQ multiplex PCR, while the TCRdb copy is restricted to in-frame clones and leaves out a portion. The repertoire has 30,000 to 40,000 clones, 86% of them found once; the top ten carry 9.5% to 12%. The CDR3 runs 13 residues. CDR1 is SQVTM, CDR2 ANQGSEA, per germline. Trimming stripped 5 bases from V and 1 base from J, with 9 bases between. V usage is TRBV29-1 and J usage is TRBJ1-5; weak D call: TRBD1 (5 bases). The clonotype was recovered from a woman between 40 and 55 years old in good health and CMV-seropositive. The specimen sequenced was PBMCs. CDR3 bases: TGCAGCGTTAATCAGGGAAGCAATCAGCCCCAGCATTTT. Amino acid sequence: CSVNQGSNQPQHF.